This entry lists 7 T cell receptor beta chains sequenced from one sample in a study of molecular identifiers for immune sequencing clone quantification. TCRdb reprocessed the PCR reads with MiXCR, giving one entry per CDR3 protein. The sample carries some 100,000 distinct CDR3 sequences, under 20% recorded once. Sequencing was done on a sample of naive CD8+ T cells from blood, with Jurkat cell RNA spiked in. Specified subset: FACS-sorted CD8+CD4-CCR7+CD45RA+ naive T cells. The source is a human donor in good health. Some libraries in this study had Jurkat cell RNA spiked in.

This clonotype was recorded many times. This rearrangement joins TRBV20-1 to TRBJ2-3, with 8 nucleotides matching TRBD1. J gave up 5 bases and V 3 bases, and 10 bases lay outside the gene matches. Germline values: CDR1 DFQATT, CDR2 SNEGSKA (reference sequence). CDR3 length equals 15 residues. CDR3 loop: CSARIETGVRDTQYF. The CDR3 DNA sequence: TGCAGTGCTAGGATTGAGACAGGGGTGAGAGATACGCAGTATTTT.

This clonotype was picked up many times. The chain combines TRBV27 with TRBJ1-1; D uncertain. This CDR3 is built from 15 residues. Trimming left V 8 bases short and J 7 bases short, with 23 bases between. From germline, CDR1 is MNHEY and CDR2 SMNVEV (reference sequence). CDR3 sequence (DNA): TGTGCCAGCCGACTGAGTTTGGCCAGCGCCCTTGAAGCTTTCTTT. This gives the protein CASRLSLASALEAFF.

In its sample, this clonotype was seen many times. DNA of the CDR3: TGTGCCACCAGTGAATCGGACAGCGAAGGTTTGCAGTTCTTC. It translates to CATSESDSEGLQFF. The chain recombines TRBV24-1 with TRBJ2-1, with D tentatively TRBD1 (6 bases). CDR3 length: 14 amino acids. Deletions cut 4 bases from V and 12 bases from J, with 18 bases between. The germline V gene encodes CDR1 KGHDR and CDR2 SFDVKD.

This clonotype was detected ten times or more. The gene calls are TRBV19 and TRBJ2-7; 10 bases line up with TRBD2. Germline CDR1 reads LNHDA; CDR2 reads SQIVND (reference sequence). The CDR3 has 16 amino acids. V lost 3 bases and J lost 0; bases outside the gene matches: 5. The CDR3 sequence: CASSIGPSGSSYEQYF. The DNA of the CDR3 is TGTGCCAGTAGTATCGGGCCTAGCGGGAGCTCCTACGAGCAGTACTTC.

A note on this clonotype: A read error may explain this, as a much larger clone is one base away. The V and J genes are TRBV13 and TRBJ1-2; 10 nucleotides line up with TRBD1. J lost 4 bases, V lost 5 bases, and 4 bases had no gene match. This CDR3 region has 14 residues. Germline V gene sequence: CDR1 PRHDT, CDR2 FYEKMQ (reference sequence). The CDR3 DNA is TGTGCCAGCAGCCCCGACAGGGGGCTCTATGGCTACACCTTC. The encoded protein is CASSPDRGLYGYTF. Variable domain in full (rest from reference TRBV13 and TRBJ1-2): AAGVIQSPRHLIKEKRETATLKCYPIPRHDTVYWYQQGPGQDPQFLISFYEKMQSDKGSIPDRFSAQQFSDYHSELNMSSLELGDSALYFCASSPDRGLYGYTFGSGTRLTVV.

The chain employs TRBV4-3 and TRBJ2-3, with TRBD2 matching 9 bases. Germline-derived CDR1 and CDR2 are LGHNA and YSLEER. The CDR3 is 18 amino acids. The V gene end was trimmed by 0 bases and the J gene end by 4 bases; junction bases not matched to a gene: 11. CDR3 in DNA: TGCGCCAGCAGCCAAGACCGACCAGCGGGAGGTGGGGCAGATACGCAGTATTTT. Encoded protein: CASSQDRPAGGGADTQYF.

This clonotype was observed many times. V gene TRBV27 combines with J gene TRBJ1-2, with D possibly matching TRBD1 (6 bases). This CDR3 has 14 residues. Per germline, CDR1 MNHEY and CDR2 SMNVEV (reference sequence). Trimming removed 4 bases at V and 4 bases at J, with 13 bases between. The CDR3 loop reads CASSSTGLSYGYTF. In DNA form, the CDR3 reads TGTGCCAGCAGTTCAACAGGGCTTAGCTATGGCTACACCTTC.